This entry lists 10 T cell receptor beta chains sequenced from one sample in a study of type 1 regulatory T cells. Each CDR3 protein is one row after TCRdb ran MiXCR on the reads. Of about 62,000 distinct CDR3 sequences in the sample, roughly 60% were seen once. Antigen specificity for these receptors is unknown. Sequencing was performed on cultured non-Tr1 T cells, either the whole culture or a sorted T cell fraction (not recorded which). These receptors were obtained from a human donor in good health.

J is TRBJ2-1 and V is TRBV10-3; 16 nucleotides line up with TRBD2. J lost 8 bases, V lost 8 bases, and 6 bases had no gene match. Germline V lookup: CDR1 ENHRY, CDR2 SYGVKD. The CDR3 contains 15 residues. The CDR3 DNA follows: TGTGCCATCGGGGGACTAGCGGGAGGGTCCGATGAGCAGTTCTTC. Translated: CAIGGLAGGSDEQFF.

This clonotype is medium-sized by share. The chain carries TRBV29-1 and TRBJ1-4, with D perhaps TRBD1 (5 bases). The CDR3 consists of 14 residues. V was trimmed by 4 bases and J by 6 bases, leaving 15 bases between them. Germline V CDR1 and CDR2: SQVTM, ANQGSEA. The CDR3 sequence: CSVVAGTGDEKLFF. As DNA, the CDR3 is TGCAGCGTTGTGGCGGGGACTGGAGATGAAAAACTGTTTTTT.

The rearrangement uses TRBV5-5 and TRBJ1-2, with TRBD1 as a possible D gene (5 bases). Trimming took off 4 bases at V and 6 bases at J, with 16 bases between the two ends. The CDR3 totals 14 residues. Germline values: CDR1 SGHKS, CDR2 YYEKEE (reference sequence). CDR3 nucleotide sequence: TGTGCCAGCAGCCCACTCGACAGTGAGGATGGCTACACCTTC. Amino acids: CASSPLDSEDGYTF. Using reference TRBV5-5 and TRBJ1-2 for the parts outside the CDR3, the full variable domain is DAGVTQSPTHLIKTRGQQVTLRCSPISGHKSVSWYQQVLGQGPQFIFQYYEKEERGRGNFPDRFSARQFPNYSSELNVNALLLGDSALYLCASSPLDSEDGYTFGSGTRLTVV.

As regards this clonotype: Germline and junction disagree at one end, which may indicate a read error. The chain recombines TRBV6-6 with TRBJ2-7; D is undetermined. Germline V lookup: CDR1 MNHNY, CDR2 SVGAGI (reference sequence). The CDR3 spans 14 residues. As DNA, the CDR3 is TGTGCCAGAAGTTACCGGCTAAACTCCTACGAGCAGTACTTC. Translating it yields CARSYRLNSYEQYF.

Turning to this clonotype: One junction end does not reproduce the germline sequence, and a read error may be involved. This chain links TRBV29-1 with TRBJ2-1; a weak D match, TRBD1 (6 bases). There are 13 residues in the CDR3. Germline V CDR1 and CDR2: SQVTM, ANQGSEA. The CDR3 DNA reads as TGCGGCGTTGAAGGTTGGACAGACAATGAGCAGTTCTTC. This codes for CGVEGWTDNEQFF.

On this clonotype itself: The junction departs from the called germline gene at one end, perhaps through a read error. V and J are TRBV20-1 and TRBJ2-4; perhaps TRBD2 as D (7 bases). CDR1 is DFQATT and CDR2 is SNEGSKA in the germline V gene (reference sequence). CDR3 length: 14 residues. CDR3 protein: CSDREGGIGDIQYF. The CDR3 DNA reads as TGCAGTGATAGAGAGGGGGGGATTGGGGACATTCAGTACTTC.

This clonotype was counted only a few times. CDR3 residues: CSADTGLNTGELFF. CDR3 nucleotide sequence: TGCAGTGCGGACACGGGGTTAAACACCGGGGAGCTGTTTTTT. The rearrangement joins TRBV20-1 to TRBJ2-2; D assignment may be TRBD1 or TRBD2 (5 bases each). Trimming shortened V by 6 bases and J by 2 bases, and 13 bases separated the two germline ends. In germline, CDR1 is DFQATT, CDR2 SNEGSKA (reference sequence). This CDR3 is built from 14 residues.

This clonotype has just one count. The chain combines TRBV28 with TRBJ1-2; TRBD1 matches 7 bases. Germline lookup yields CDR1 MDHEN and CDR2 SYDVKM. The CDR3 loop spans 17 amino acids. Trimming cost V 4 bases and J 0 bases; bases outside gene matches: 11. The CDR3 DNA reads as TGTGCCAGCAGTTCCACAGGGGCAACTACCTCTAACTATGGCTACACCTTC. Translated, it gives CASSSTGATTSNYGYTF.

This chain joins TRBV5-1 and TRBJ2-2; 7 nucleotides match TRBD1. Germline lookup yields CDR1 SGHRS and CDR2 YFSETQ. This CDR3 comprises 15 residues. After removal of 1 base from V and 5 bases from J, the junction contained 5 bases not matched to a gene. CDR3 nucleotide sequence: TGCGCCAGCAGCTTGACCAGGGGGTATACCGGGGAGCTGTTTTTT. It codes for CASSLTRGYTGELFF. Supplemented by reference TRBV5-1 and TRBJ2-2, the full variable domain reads KAGVTQTPRYLIKTRGQQVTLSCSPISGHRSVSWYQQTPGQGLQFLFEYFSETQRNKGNFPGRFSGRQFSNSRSEMNVSTLELGDSALYLCASSLTRGYTGELFFGEGSRLTVL.

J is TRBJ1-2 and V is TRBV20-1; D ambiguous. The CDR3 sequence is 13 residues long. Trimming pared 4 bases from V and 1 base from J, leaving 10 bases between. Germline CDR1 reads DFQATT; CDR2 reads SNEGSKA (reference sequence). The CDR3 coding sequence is TGCAGTGCTACTAAGGAGAATAACTATGGCTACACCTTC. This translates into CSATKENNYGYTF.